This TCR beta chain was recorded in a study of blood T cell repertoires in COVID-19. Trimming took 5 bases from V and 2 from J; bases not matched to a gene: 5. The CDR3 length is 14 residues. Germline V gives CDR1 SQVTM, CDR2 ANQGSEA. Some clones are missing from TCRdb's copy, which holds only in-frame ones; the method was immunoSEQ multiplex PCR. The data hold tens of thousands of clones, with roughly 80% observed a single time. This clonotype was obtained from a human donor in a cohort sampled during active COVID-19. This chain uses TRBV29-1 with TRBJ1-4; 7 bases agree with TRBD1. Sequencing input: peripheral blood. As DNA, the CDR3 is TGCAGCGTTCCGGAACAGGGGACTAATGAAAAACTGTTTTTT. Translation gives CSVPEQGTNEKLFF.